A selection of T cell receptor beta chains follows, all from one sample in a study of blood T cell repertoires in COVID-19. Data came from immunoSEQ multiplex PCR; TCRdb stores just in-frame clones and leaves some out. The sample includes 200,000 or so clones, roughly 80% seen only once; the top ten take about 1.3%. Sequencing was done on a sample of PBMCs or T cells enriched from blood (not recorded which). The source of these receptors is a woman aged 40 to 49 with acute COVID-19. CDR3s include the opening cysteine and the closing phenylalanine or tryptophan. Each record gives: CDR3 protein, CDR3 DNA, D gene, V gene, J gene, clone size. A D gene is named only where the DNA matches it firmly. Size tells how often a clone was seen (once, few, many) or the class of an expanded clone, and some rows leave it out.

cdr3_aa: CASSLRIDNPQETQYF; cdr3_nt: TGTGCCAGCAGCTTACGAATCGACAACCCCCAAGAGACCCAGTACTTC; d_call: .; v_call: TRBV7-9; j_call: TRBJ2-5; clone_size: .
cdr3_aa: CAWSAGTPPTNEKLFF; cdr3_nt: TGTGCCTGGAGTGCCGGGACACCGCCAACTAATGAAAAACTGTTTTTT; d_call: .; v_call: TRBV30; j_call: TRBJ1-4; clone_size: .
cdr3_aa: CAWTTRTGREQYF; cdr3_nt: TGTGCCTGGACGACCCGGACAGGTCGTGAGCAGTACTTC; d_call: TRBD1; v_call: TRBV30; j_call: TRBJ2-7; clone_size: .
cdr3_aa: CASSSGLADTQEQYF; cdr3_nt: TGTGCCAGCAGTTCCGGACTAGCGGATACTCAGGAGCAGTACTTC; d_call: TRBD2; v_call: TRBV6-2/TRBV6-3; j_call: TRBJ2-7; clone_size: .
cdr3_aa: CASSLRGRGEQYF; cdr3_nt: TGTGCCAGCAGTTTAAGAGGGAGGGGCGAGCAGTACTTC; d_call: TRBD2; v_call: TRBV28; j_call: TRBJ2-7; clone_size: .
cdr3_aa: CASSFFGRDTEAFF; cdr3_nt: TGTGCCAGCAGCTTCTTCGGCAGGGACACTGAAGCTTTCTTT; d_call: .; v_call: TRBV7-2; j_call: TRBJ1-1; clone_size: .
cdr3_aa: CASSLGLAGDTGELFF; cdr3_nt: TGTGCCAGCAGTTTGGGACTAGCGGGAGACACCGGGGAGCTGTTTTTT; d_call: TRBD2; v_call: TRBV27; j_call: TRBJ2-2; clone_size: .
cdr3_aa: CASSSMTALNTEAFF; cdr3_nt: TGTGCCAGCAGCTCGATGACAGCCCTGAACACTGAAGCTTTCTTT; d_call: .; v_call: TRBV11-2; j_call: TRBJ1-1; clone_size: .
cdr3_aa: CASSQTGGGQPQHF; cdr3_nt: TGTGCCAGCAGCCAGACAGGGGGCGGTCAGCCCCAGCATTTT; d_call: TRBD1; v_call: TRBV3-1/TRBV3-2; j_call: TRBJ1-5; clone_size: .
cdr3_aa: CATRGAGEYNEQFF; cdr3_nt: TGTGCCACCAGGGGAGCGGGGGAGTACAATGAGCAGTTCTTC; d_call: TRBD2; v_call: TRBV24-1; j_call: TRBJ2-1; clone_size: .
cdr3_aa: CASSQGSQGFRETQYF; cdr3_nt: TGTGCCAGCAGCCAAGGGTCCCAGGGGTTCCGGGAGACCCAGTACTTC; d_call: .; v_call: TRBV3-1/TRBV3-2; j_call: TRBJ2-5; clone_size: .
cdr3_aa: CAWSVMTGGGEKLFF; cdr3_nt: TGTGCCTGGAGTGTGATGACAGGGGGAGGTGAAAAACTGTTTTTT; d_call: TRBD1; v_call: TRBV30; j_call: TRBJ1-4; clone_size: once
cdr3_aa: CASSLVWTGSYGYTF; cdr3_nt: TGTGCCAGCAGCTTGGTGTGGACAGGGAGCTATGGCTACACCTTC; d_call: TRBD1; v_call: TRBV5-5; j_call: TRBJ1-2; clone_size: .
cdr3_aa: CASSWDRNTGELFF; cdr3_nt: TGCGCCAGCAGCTGGGACAGAAACACCGGGGAGCTGTTTTTT; d_call: TRBD1; v_call: TRBV5-1; j_call: TRBJ2-2; clone_size: few
cdr3_aa: CSVEDGPGGANVLTF; cdr3_nt: TGCAGCGTTGAAGATGGGCCCGGAGGGGCCAACGTCCTGACTTTC; d_call: .; v_call: TRBV29-1; j_call: TRBJ2-6; clone_size: .
cdr3_aa: CASSLTTLSGANVLTF; cdr3_nt: TGTGCCAGCAGCTTGACGACTCTCTCTGGGGCCAACGTCCTGACTTTC; d_call: .; v_call: TRBV11-2; j_call: TRBJ2-6; clone_size: .
cdr3_aa: CAWTHGTGGNQPQHF; cdr3_nt: TGTGCCTGGACCCATGGGACAGGGGGCAATCAGCCCCAGCATTTT; d_call: TRBD1; v_call: TRBV30; j_call: TRBJ1-5; clone_size: .